This T cell receptor (beta chain) was captured by sequencing in a study of T-cell reconstitution after alpha-beta-depleted transplantation in children listed by TCRdb under 2016. For context, the study as a whole: T-cell immune reconstitution after TCRalphabeta/CD19-depleted allogeneic hematopoietic cell transplantation in children was quantitatively tracked in the study by means of TCR repertoire profiling.

The paper's findings and limits, for the study overall: The frequencies of hyperexpanded clones fell over the following months, and after one year, T-cell counts and TCRbeta diversity were mostly attributed to newly produced T cells. In some patients, the high TCRbeta diversity seen at day 60 was put down to recipient T cells and intrathymic progenitors that had survived conditioning. The apparently early alphabetaT-cell count recovery about two months after transplant was reportedly dependent on only several hundred rapidly expanded clones derived from non-depleted graft cells.

Receptor amplification or capture employed PCR. These reads were obtained on an Illumina HiSeq 2500. To normalize quantification of the TCRbeta repertoire, the TCR libraries were built with molecular barcoding that relied on unique molecular identifiers. The raw public data were reprocessed by TCRdb itself: fastp quality trimming at Q25, MiXCR clonotype calling, in-frame beta chains only. Each CDR3 protein gets just one entry, which takes the most common genes and DNA from the rows behind it. This sample lists over 85,000 distinct CDR3 sequences; under 7% were detected once. Together, the top ten hold about 6% of the sample. CDR1 and CDR2, per the germline V gene, are SGHVS and FQNEAQ. The CDR3 holds 12 amino acids from the cysteine to the phenylalanine. The retained sequence is limited to the CDR3, 36 bases, with the frame set at the first base. The V end loses 1 base and the J end loses 9 bases, and a stretch of 8 bases separates them.

The time point label here, explained by the study, means: day 60 (about 2 months) after transplantation. The treatment or condition label corresponds to: allogeneic hematopoietic cell transplantation with graft depleted of TCRalphabeta T cells and CD19 B cells. The transplant recipients were children given TCRalphabeta/CD19-depleted allogeneic hematopoietic cell grafts. This clonotype occurred many times. This clone's antigen is unknown. No per-base quality is available; no much larger clone lies one base away. Recombination connected TRBV7-8 to TRBJ2-3; a weak D assignment points to TRBD1 (5 bases agree). The receptor comes from a female patient aged 2-9 years who had a stem cell transplant for Fanconi anemia, so the T cells may come from the graft donor. The material sequenced was PBMCs, mostly from graft donor cells, taken 60 days after TCRalphabeta/CD19-depleted stem cell transplant. The nucleotide sequence is given as TGTGCCAGCAGCTTAGAGGGGCCCACGCAGTATTTT. This sequence encodes CASSLEGPTQYF.